This note documents a single TCR beta chain sequence. The antigen remains unidentified. Relative to the germline gene, one junction end is altered; a read error may explain this. The sample is drawn from a study of immune evolution from preneoplasia to lung adenocarcinoma. Sequenced by immunoSEQ multiplex PCR; TCRdb stores in-frame clones only, minus some. The sample lists 6,000 to 7,000 clones, approximately 79% occurring once. General study results and limits: T cell clonality was higher in KRAS-mutant than EGFR-mutant or wild-type nodules.

The CDR3 is made up of 14 amino acids. The germline V gene encodes CDR1 SGHTA and CDR2 FQGNSA. This sequence originates from a person in their sixties with lung adenocarcinoma. The material sequenced was FFPE invasive lung adenocarcinoma tissue. The chain has TRBV7-2 and TRBJ2-7, with D uncertain. For the CDR3, the DNA is TGTGCCAGCAGCCTCGCGAGTAGCACCTACGATCAGTACTTC. Translating it yields CASSLASSTYDQYF.